These 32 T cell receptor beta chains were sequenced from one sample in a study of PD-L1 blockade in urothelial cancer. Time point reported: pretreatment peripheral blood. The protocol was immunoSEQ multiplex PCR, while the TCRdb copy is restricted to in-frame clones and leaves out a portion. Counted here are approximately 90,000 clones, roughly 90% occurring once; the ten biggest clones make up around 1.5%. Sequencing was performed on PBMCs, taken around atezolizumab (anti-PD-L1) treatment. All receptors come from a man between 60 and 70 years old with urothelial cancer.

The rearrangement links TRBV6-5 to TRBJ2-1; weak D call: TRBD1 (6 bases). The germline V gene encodes CDR1 MNHEY and CDR2 SVGAGI. This CDR3 has 15 amino acids. The ends were cut back, 5 bases at V and 0 bases at J, with 11 bases in the middle. The CDR3 DNA reads TGTGCCAGCAGTGGGACATCCGGCTCCTACAATGAGCAGTTCTTC. This codes for CASSGTSGSYNEQFF.

The chain uses TRBV11-3 and TRBJ2-3; no definite D call. Per germline, CDR1 SGHNT and CDR2 YENEEA. The CDR3 contains 13 residues. Trimming left V 2 bases short and J 5 bases short, with 8 bases between. The CDR3 reads CASSLRRGDTQYF. The CDR3 DNA is TGTGCCAGCAGCTTACGTCGCGGAGATACGCAGTATTTT.

The chain links TRBV7-3 to TRBJ2-5, with D perhaps TRBD1 (5 bases). The CDR3 loop spans 14 amino acids. V was trimmed by 5 bases and J by 2 bases, leaving 12 bases between them. The germline CDR1 and CDR2 sequences are SGHTA and FQGTGA. This CDR3 reads CASSPSGNQETQYF. In DNA form, the CDR3 reads TGTGCCAGCAGCCCCTCAGGGAATCAAGAGACCCAGTACTTC.

This clone was detected only a few times. V is TRBV14 and J is TRBJ1-3; D might be TRBD1 (6 bases). In germline, CDR1 is SGHDN, CDR2 FVKESK. The germline V and J ends were trimmed by 4 bases and 6 bases, with 16 bases remaining between them. The CDR3 length is 15 residues. Here the CDR3 DNA reads TGTGCCAGCAGCCGCTATGGGGCAGGGGAAAACACCATATATTTT. Its protein is CASSRYGAGENTIYF.

This clone has more than one count but fewer than ten. V usage is TRBV29-1 and J usage is TRBJ1-2; no reliable D call. Germline-derived CDR1 and CDR2 are SQVTM and ANQGSEA. V was trimmed by 8 bases and J by 12 bases, leaving 22 bases between them. This CDR3 is 12 amino acids long. CDR3 protein: CSTRGQLESNTF. CDR3 nucleotides: TGCAGCACACGAGGGCAGTTGGAATCAAACACCTTC.

The chain uses TRBV18 and TRBJ1-3, with 7 bases lining up with TRBD1. Germline V gives CDR1 KGHSH, CDR2 LQKENI. This CDR3 has 16 residues. The ends lost 3 bases at V and 2 bases at J; junction bases unmatched: 7. Written as DNA, the CDR3 is TGTGCCAGCTCACCGCGGCTCCAGGGGGCTGGAAACACCATATATTTT. Protein sequence: CASSPRLQGAGNTIYF.

J is TRBJ2-2 and V is TRBV19, with 12 bases lining up with TRBD2. Germline V lookup: CDR1 LNHDA, CDR2 SQIVND (reference sequence). The J segment lost 4 bases and the V segment lost 4 bases, leaving 4 bases of the junction unmatched. There are 16 residues in the CDR3. The CDR3 protein is CASSTTSGSFTGELFF. CDR3 nucleotides: TGTGCCAGTAGTACGACTAGCGGGAGTTTCACCGGGGAGCTGTTTTTT.

V gene TRBV18 combines with J gene TRBJ1-2; TRBD1 is a possible D gene (5 bases). This CDR3 has 13 residues. Trimming cost V 6 bases and J 10 bases, with 18 bases left between them. Germline V CDR1 and CDR2: KGHSH, LQKENI. The CDR3 DNA is TGTGCCAGCTCCTACAGTGGGGGGATGGACTACACCTTC. This codes for CASSYSGGMDYTF.

The chain uses TRBV7-2 and TRBJ2-7; D is ambiguous. Trimming took off 5 bases at V and 4 bases at J, with 9 bases between the two ends. The CDR3 spans 12 residues. Germline CDR1 reads SGHTA; CDR2 reads FQGNSA. The CDR3 spells CASSPAGYEQYF. The CDR3 nucleotides read TGTGCCAGCAGCCCCGCCGGGTACGAGCAGTACTTC.

The rearrangement uses TRBV7-9 and TRBJ1-2; D not resolved. Per the germline V gene, CDR1 is SEHNR and CDR2 is FQNEAQ (reference sequence). Trimming shortened V by 5 bases and J by 5 bases, and 21 bases separated the two germline ends. The length of the CDR3 is 16 residues. CDR3 protein: CASSPGRVIFPYGYTF. The CDR3 nucleotides read TGTGCCAGCAGCCCGGGTCGGGTTATTTTCCCATATGGCTACACCTTC.

This chain connects TRBV29-1 to TRBJ2-1, with TRBD2 identical over 8 bases. The V gene end was trimmed by 0 bases and the J gene end by 6 bases; junction bases not matched to a gene: 10. The CDR3 contains 16 residues. Germline CDR1 and CDR2: SQVTM and ANQGSEA. CDR3 region: CSVEDLSSTSANEQFF. In DNA form, the CDR3 reads TGCAGCGTTGAAGATCTAAGTTCGACTAGCGCCAATGAGCAGTTCTTC.

The V call is TRBV27, the J call TRBJ2-2, with 9 nucleotides matching TRBD2. After removal of 5 bases from V and 6 bases from J, the junction contained 16 bases not matched to a gene. The germline V gene has CDR1 MNHEY and CDR2 SMNVEV (reference sequence). CDR3 length: 18 residues. The CDR3, as DNA: TGTGCCAGCAGTCCCCATACCCGCGCGGGGGGGCGTTCCGGGGAGCTGTTTTTT. Translating it yields CASSPHTRAGGRSGELFF.

The chain couples TRBV5-5 to TRBJ2-7; 13 nucleotides line up with TRBD2. CDR1 is SGHKS, CDR2 YYEKEE, per germline (reference sequence). The V and J ends lost 4 bases and 5 bases, in that order; junction bases with no gene match: 9. CDR3 length: 16 amino acids. This CDR3 is CASSQRTSGSIHEQYF. The CDR3 nucleotides read TGTGCCAGCAGCCAAAGGACTAGCGGGAGTATCCACGAGCAGTACTTC.

This clone was seen once. This chain uses TRBV5-4 with TRBJ2-7, with D perhaps matching TRBD1 (5 bases). V shed 3 bases and J shed 6 bases, with 10 bases lying between them. The CDR3 contains 12 residues. Germline-derived CDR1 and CDR2 are SGHNT and YYREEE (reference sequence). CDR3 nucleotides: TGTGCCAGCAGCTGGACACTCCTCGAGCAGTACTTC. Its protein is CASSWTLLEQYF. Filled out from reference TRBV5-4 and TRBJ2-7, the complete variable domain reads ETGVTQSPTHLIKTRGQQVTLRCSSQSGHNTVSWYQQALGQGPQFIFQYYREEENGRGNFPPRFSGLQFPNYSSELNVNALELDDSALYLCASSWTLLEQYFGPGTRLTVT.

A few counts support this clone. This chain's CDR3 is CASSLGGPYNEQFF. Here the CDR3 DNA reads TGTGCCAGTAGCTTGGGGGGGCCCTACAATGAGCAGTTCTTC. The V and J genes are TRBV19 and TRBJ2-1; tentatively, D is TRBD2 (7 bases). Trimming took 6 bases from V and 2 from J, leaving 11 bases between them. This CDR3 has 14 residues. Germline values: CDR1 LNHDA, CDR2 SQIVND (reference sequence).

This chain uses TRBV14 with TRBJ1-2, with D unclear. The CDR3 runs to 13 residues. V was cut by 1 base and J by 2 bases, with 5 bases left in between. CDR1 is SGHDN, CDR2 FVKESK, per germline. The DNA of the CDR3 is TGTGCCAGCAGCCAAGCCAGAAACTATGGCTACACCTTC. Protein sequence: CASSQARNYGYTF.

The gene calls are TRBV6-1 and TRBJ2-7, with D unclear. V lost 2 bases to trimming and J lost 3 bases, with 14 bases between them. Germline V gene sequence: CDR1 MNHNS, CDR2 SASEGT. There are 15 residues in the CDR3. The CDR3 loop is CASSENPTPFYEQYF. CDR3 DNA sequence: TGTGCCAGCAGTGAAAACCCGACACCCTTCTACGAGCAGTACTTC.

The rearrangement joins TRBV18 to TRBJ2-7; D perhaps matches TRBD2 (5 bases). V gave up 3 bases and J gave up 2 bases, with 14 bases separating them. The CDR3 runs to 15 residues. CDR1 KGHSH and CDR2 LQKENI come from the germline V gene. CDR3 in amino acids: CASSPLSGGTYEQYF. The CDR3 coding sequence is TGTGCCAGCTCACCCCTGTCAGGAGGAACCTACGAGCAGTACTTC.

This chain links TRBV9 with TRBJ2-5; 7 nucleotides line up with TRBD2. The CDR3 loop spans 15 amino acids. CDR1 and CDR2 from the germline V gene are SGDLS and YYNGEE. J lost 5 bases, V lost 0 bases, and 7 bases had no gene match. CDR3 DNA sequence: TGTGCCAGCAGCGTAGGGTCTAGCGGTAGGGAGACCCAGTACTTC. Amino acid sequence: CASSVGSSGRETQYF.

This chain uses TRBV27 with TRBJ2-7; 10 bases map to TRBD1. Germline V gene lookup returns CDR1 MNHEY and CDR2 SMNVEV (reference sequence). The CDR3 spans 14 residues. Germline trimming cut 6 bases from V and 2 bases from J; bases unmatched to any gene: 4. This CDR3 is CASRGTGATYEQYF. DNA of the CDR3: TGTGCCAGCAGGGGGACAGGGGCTACCTACGAGCAGTACTTC.

The genes are TRBV6-1 and TRBJ1-2; D remains unclear. The CDR3 has 13 residues. CDR1 and CDR2 (germline): MNHNS, SASEGT. V was trimmed by 3 bases and J by 2 bases, leaving 7 bases between them. This chain's CDR3 is CASSDVINYGYTF. The CDR3 DNA follows: TGTGCCAGCAGTGACGTTATAAACTATGGCTACACCTTC.

The table lists this clone with a few counts. The V call is TRBV7-2, the J call TRBJ1-2, with D possibly being TRBD1 (6 bases). Trimming removed 5 bases at V and 4 bases at J, with 11 bases between. The CDR3 spans 13 residues. Germline CDR1 and CDR2: SGHTA and FQGNSA. CDR3 DNA: TGTGCCAGCAGCCCTGGACAGATCTATGGCTACACCTTC. It is translated as CASSPGQIYGYTF.

The chain is built from TRBV9 and TRBJ2-2, with a tentative D call TRBD2 (6 bases). This CDR3 contains 16 residues. Trimming took off 2 bases at V and 1 base at J, with 12 bases between the two ends. Germline V CDR1 and CDR2: SGDLS, YYNGEE. CDR3 nucleotide sequence: TGTGCCAGCAGCGTTTCGAGTAGCGGGAACACCGGGGAGCTGTTTTTT. Translated: CASSVSSSGNTGELFF.

V is TRBV4-2 and J is TRBJ2-3; 10 bases are a match to TRBD1. The CDR3 runs to 15 residues. With 4 bases clipped from V and 4 bases from J, the junction kept 5 bases outside the gene matches. Germline V gene data show CDR1 as LGHNA and CDR2 as YNFKEQ. In DNA form, the CDR3 reads TGTGCCAGCAGCCCCCGACAGGGGGCCTCAGATACGCAGTATTTT. Its translation is CASSPRQGASDTQYF.

The chain carries TRBV4-1 and TRBJ2-2, with a tentative D call TRBD2 (5 bases). The CDR3 spans 15 residues. The V and J ends lost 4 bases and 3 bases respectively, with 12 bases between them. CDR1 is MGHRA and CDR2 is YSYEKL in the germline V gene. The CDR3 protein is CASSPISDDTGELFF. CDR3 sequence (DNA): TGCGCCAGCAGCCCCATTAGCGACGACACCGGGGAGCTGTTTTTT.

This sequence joins TRBV15 and TRBJ2-1; D gene uncertain. V was cut by 5 bases and J by 10 bases, with 9 bases left in between. This CDR3 spans 11 amino acids. Germline loops: CDR1 LNHNV, CDR2 YYDKDF (reference sequence). The CDR3 reads CATSERLEQFF. The CDR3 coding sequence is TGTGCCACCAGCGAGCGTTTAGAGCAGTTCTTC.

The chain carries TRBV18 and TRBJ1-2; 7 bases are shared with TRBD1. Germline-derived CDR1 and CDR2 are KGHSH and LQKENI. The CDR3 sequence is 15 residues long. Trimming took 4 bases from V and 3 from J; bases not matched to a gene: 8. The CDR3 coding sequence is TGTGCCAGCTCACTCCCGAAAACAGGGGACTATGGCTACACCTTC. As protein: CASSLPKTGDYGYTF. Filled out from reference TRBV18 and TRBJ1-2, the complete variable domain reads NAGVMQNPRHLVRRRGQEARLRCSPMKGHSHVYWYRQLPEEGLKFMVYLQKENIIDESGMPKERFSAEFPKEGPSILRIQQVVRGDSAAYFCASSLPKTGDYGYTFGSGTRLTVV.

The J gene is TRBJ1-3, the V gene TRBV5-1; no reliable D call. This CDR3 contains 16 residues. V lost 0 bases and J 4 bases, leaving 14 bases between the germline ends. Germline V gene lookup returns CDR1 SGHRS and CDR2 YFSETQ. The CDR3 protein is CASSLVGGSYGNTIYF. The CDR3 DNA sequence: TGCGCCAGCAGCTTGGTTGGCGGATCCTACGGAAACACCATATATTTT.

This chain connects TRBV10-3 to TRBJ2-3; D is uncertain. V shed 10 bases and J shed 0 bases, with 8 bases lying between them. The CDR3 loop spans 12 amino acids. CDR1 and CDR2 (germline): ENHRY, SYGVKD. In nucleotides, the CDR3 is TGTGCCACTATGACTAGCACAGATACGCAGTATTTT. It codes for CATMTSTDTQYF.

The chain recombines TRBV9 with TRBJ2-2; D is unclear. Germline V CDR1 and CDR2: SGDLS, YYNGEE. The CDR3 consists of 17 residues. Trimming cost V 3 bases and J 0 bases, with 15 bases left between them. The CDR3 here is CASSAPLQSSNTGELFF. DNA of the CDR3: TGTGCCAGCAGCGCCCCCCTACAGTCCTCGAACACCGGGGAGCTGTTTTTT.

This clone came up once. The J gene is TRBJ2-3, the V gene TRBV10-3; no clear D. V lost 2 bases and J 0 bases, leaving 9 bases between the germline ends. Germline lookup yields CDR1 ENHRY and CDR2 SYGVKD. This CDR3 comprises 15 residues. CDR3 amino acids: CAISERDTSTDTQYF. In DNA form, the CDR3 reads TGTGCCATCAGTGAGCGTGACACGAGCACAGATACGCAGTATTTT.

To note about this clone: The junction shows a germline mismatch at one end, possibly a read error. V usage is TRBV7-7 and J usage is TRBJ2-7, with 9 bases that match TRBD2. This CDR3 comprises 15 residues. In germline, CDR1 is SSHAT, CDR2 FNYEAQ (reference sequence). The CDR3, as DNA: TGTGCTAGCAGCTTAGCGGGAGACTGGTTCTACGAGCAGTACTTC. This encodes CASSLAGDWFYEQYF.